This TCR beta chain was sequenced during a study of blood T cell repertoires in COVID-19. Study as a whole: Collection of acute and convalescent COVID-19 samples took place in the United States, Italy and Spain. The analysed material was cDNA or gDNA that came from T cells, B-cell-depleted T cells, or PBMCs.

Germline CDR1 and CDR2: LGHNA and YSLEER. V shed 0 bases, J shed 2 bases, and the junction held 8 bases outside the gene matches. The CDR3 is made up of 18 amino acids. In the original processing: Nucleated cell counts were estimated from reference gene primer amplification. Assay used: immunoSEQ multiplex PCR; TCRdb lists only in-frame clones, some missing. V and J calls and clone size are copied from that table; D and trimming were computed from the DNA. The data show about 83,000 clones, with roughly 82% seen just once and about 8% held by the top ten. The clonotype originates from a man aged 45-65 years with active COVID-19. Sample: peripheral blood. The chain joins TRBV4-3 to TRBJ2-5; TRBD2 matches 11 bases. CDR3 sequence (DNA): TGCGCCAGCAGCCAAGATCGTCTAGCGGGGGGTCAACAAGAGACCCAGTACTTC. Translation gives CASSQDRLAGGQQETQYF.